The entry that follows covers one T cell receptor (beta chain) sequence. The data were obtained in a study of blood T cell repertoires in COVID-19. Whole-study context: Acute and convalescent COVID-19 specimens originated in the United States, Italy and Spain. Sources were T cells, B-cell-depleted T cells, or PBMCs; the material itself was cDNA or gDNA.

Generated by immunoSEQ multiplex PCR, the TCRdb table keeps only in-frame clones and is missing some. This sample has approximately 250,000 clones, with about 93% found just once. This CDR3 is built from 14 residues. CDR1 is SGHNT and CDR2 is YENEEA in the germline V gene. V lost 1 base and J lost 0; bases outside the gene matches: 0. The Seattle site enrolled patients during active infection and followed them longitudinally. The rearrangement joins TRBV11-3 to TRBJ2-7; TRBD1 matches 7 bases. This TCR was sampled from a man between 25 and 39 years old with COVID-19, enrolled during active disease. The sequencing input was peripheral blood. The chain's CDR3 is CASSLGDSSYEQYF. The CDR3 DNA reads TGTGCCAGCAGCTTAGGGGACAGCTCCTACGAGCAGTACTTC.